The TCR beta chain described here comes from a study of cytomegalovirus exposure and HLA in healthy donors. About the study: Among around 170 million T cells, an earlier analysis found 90 million to 130 million unique TCR beta sequences.

The study's findings and limits: At a 0.05 false discovery rate, a later analysis found some 17,000 TCR beta sequences to be associated with HLA alleles. A later analysis showed TCR association rates differing by HLA locus, peaking at DRB1 and lowest at HLA-C.

Amplification used 60 Vbeta primers and 13 Jbeta primers. Here immunoSEQ multiplex PCR was the method, and the copy in TCRdb shows in-frame clones only, minus some. The sample table sets out some 110,000 clones. Notes on this clone: Its antigen is undetermined.

The CDR3 has 14 residues. Per germline, CDR1 SEHNR and CDR2 FQNEAQ (reference sequence). V was trimmed by 3 bases and J by 5 bases, leaving 13 bases between them. The source material was PBMCs. The chain links TRBV7-9 to TRBJ1-1, with a weak D call TRBD1 (6 bases). This clonotype was obtained from a man in his thirties or forties in good health and CMV-seronegative. The CDR3 nucleotides are TGTGCCAGCAGCTTGGGGGCAATAGGGACTGAAGCTTTCTTT. Translating it yields CASSLGAIGTEAFF. Complete variable domain (other parts from reference TRBV7-9 and TRBJ1-1): DTGVSQNPRHKITKRGQNVTFRCDPISEHNRLYWYRQTLGQGPEFLTYFQNEAQLEKSRLLSDRFSAERPKGSFSTLEIQRTEQGDSAMYLCASSLGAIGTEAFFGQGTRLTVV.